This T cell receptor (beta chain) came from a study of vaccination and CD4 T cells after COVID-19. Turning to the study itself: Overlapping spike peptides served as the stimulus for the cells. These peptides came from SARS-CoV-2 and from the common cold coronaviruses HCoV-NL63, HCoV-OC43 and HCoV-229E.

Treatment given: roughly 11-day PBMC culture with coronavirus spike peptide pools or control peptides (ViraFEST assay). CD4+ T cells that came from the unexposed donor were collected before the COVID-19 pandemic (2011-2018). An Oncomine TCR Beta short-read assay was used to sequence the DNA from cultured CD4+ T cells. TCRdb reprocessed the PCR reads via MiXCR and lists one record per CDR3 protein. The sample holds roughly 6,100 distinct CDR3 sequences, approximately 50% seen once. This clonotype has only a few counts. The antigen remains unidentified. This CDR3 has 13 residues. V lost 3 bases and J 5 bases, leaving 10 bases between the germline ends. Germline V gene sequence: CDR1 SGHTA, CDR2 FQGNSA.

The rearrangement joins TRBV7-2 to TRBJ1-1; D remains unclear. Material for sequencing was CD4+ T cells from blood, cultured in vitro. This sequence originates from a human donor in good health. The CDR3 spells CASSLSPYTEAFF. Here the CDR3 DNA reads TGTGCCAGCAGCTTGTCCCCATATACTGAAGCTTTCTTT.